This T cell receptor beta chain emerged from a study of OX40 agonist ivuxolimab in advanced cancers. Study observations and caveats: Doses of 0.1 to 3.0 mg/kg were accompanied by clonal expansion of CD4+ and CD8+ blood T cells by week 6.

CDR1 and CDR2 from the germline V gene are SGDLS and YYNGEE. This CDR3 has 15 amino acids. The V end lost 3 bases, the J end lost 0 bases, and 10 bases lay between the germline ends. This clone was detected only a few times. Its target is not known. Using immunoSEQ multiplex PCR, the repertoire was profiled, and TCRdb retains in-frame clones only, with some absent. The sample holds 77,000 or so clones; 86% are singletons and the top ten take under 0.75%. The TCR originated in an adult with an advanced solid tumor such as melanoma, head and neck, liver or kidney cancer. The chain carries TRBV9 and TRBJ2-1; D is unresolved. The sequenced sample was CD4+ or CD8+ T cells sorted from blood, obtained in a trial of the OX40 agonist ivuxolimab. The CDR3 reads CASSGSLGSYNEQFF. The CDR3 DNA reads as TGTGCCAGCAGCGGTAGCTTGGGCTCCTACAATGAGCAGTTCTTC.